These T cell receptor beta chains were read from a single sample in a study of blood T cell repertoires in COVID-19. TCRdb's table, derived via immunoSEQ multiplex PCR, lists solely in-frame clones and lacks some. The sample includes roughly 340,000 clones, approximately 90% of them seen just once. Specimen: peripheral blood. The receptor set was obtained from a woman younger than 35 who had recovered from COVID-19. CDR3s include the opening cysteine and the closing phenylalanine or tryptophan. Fields, in order: CDR3 protein, CDR3 DNA, V gene, D gene, clone size, J gene. A D gene is named only where the DNA matches it firmly. Rows give clone size only sometimes, using once, few, many, or a class for an expanded clone.

CDR3: CASNWGRANTEAFF
DNA: TGTGCCAGTAACTGGGGCAGGGCGAACACTGAAGCTTTCTTT
V: TRBV19
D: -
size: -
J: TRBJ1-1

CDR3: CASGLETGSQPQHF
DNA: TGTGCTAGTGGTTTGGAGACAGGGAGTCAGCCCCAGCATTTT
V: TRBV12-5
D: TRBD1
size: -
J: TRBJ1-5

CDR3: CATQTSGSVDTQYF
DNA: TGTGCCACCCAGACTAGCGGGAGCGTAGATACGCAGTATTTT
V: TRBV24-1
D: TRBD2
size: -
J: TRBJ2-3

CDR3: CASSGLYSNQPQHF
DNA: TGTGCCAGTTCAGGATTATATAGCAATCAGCCCCAGCATTTT
V: TRBV6-5
D: -
size: -
J: TRBJ1-5

CDR3: CASSEIAGSQETQYF
DNA: TGTGCCAGCAGCGAGATAGCGGGAAGCCAAGAGACCCAGTACTTC
V: TRBV5-4
D: TRBD2
size: once
J: TRBJ2-5

CDR3: CASSVGQNSNQPQHF
DNA: TGTGCCAGCAGCGTCGGACAAAATAGCAATCAGCCCCAGCATTTT
V: TRBV9
D: -
size: -
J: TRBJ1-5

CDR3: CASSLQGYGYTF
DNA: TGTGCCAGCAGCTTACAGGGCTATGGCTACACCTTC
V: TRBV11-2
D: -
size: -
J: TRBJ1-2

CDR3: CASSQKRLGNTEAFF
DNA: TGTGCCAGCAGCCAAAAGCGGTTGGGGAACACTGAAGCTTTCTTT
V: TRBV3-1/TRBV3-2
D: -
size: few
J: TRBJ1-1

CDR3: CASSPLKGGGSNTQYF
DNA: TGTGCCAGCAGTCCCCTGAAGGGGGGGGGTTCAAATACGCAGTATTTT
V: TRBV27
D: -
size: once
J: TRBJ2-3

CDR3: CSVESAFF
DNA: TGCAGCGTTGAATCGGCTTTCTTT
V: TRBV29-1
D: -
size: -
J: TRBJ1-1

CDR3: CASRDYQETQYF
DNA: TGTGCCAGCAGGGACTACCAAGAGACCCAGTACTTC
V: TRBV2
D: -
size: once
J: TRBJ2-5

CDR3: CASSIRGGNQPQHF
DNA: TGTGCCAGTAGTATCAGGGGCGGCAATCAGCCCCAGCATTTT
V: TRBV19
D: -
size: -
J: TRBJ1-5

CDR3: CAGGGGTEAFF
DNA: TGTGCGGGGGGTGGGGGCACTGAAGCTTTCTTT
V: TRBV7-2
D: -
size: -
J: TRBJ1-1

CDR3: CASSPWTSGSPGEQFF
DNA: TGTGCCAGCTCACCTTGGACTAGCGGGAGCCCCGGTGAGCAGTTCTTC
V: TRBV18
D: TRBD2
size: -
J: TRBJ2-1

CDR3: CASSLTTDRTGNTIYF
DNA: TGTGCCAGCTCTCTTACTACGGACAGGACTGGAAACACCATATATTTT
V: TRBV18
D: TRBD1
size: -
J: TRBJ1-3

CDR3: CASSASTGVNEKLFF
DNA: TGTGCCAGCAGCGCGTCGACAGGGGTAAATGAAAAACTGTTTTTT
V: TRBV27
D: TRBD1
size: -
J: TRBJ1-4

CDR3: CASSPTQDRNSYNEQFF
DNA: TGTGCCAGCAGCCCTACCCAGGACAGGAATTCCTACAATGAGCAGTTCTTC
V: TRBV7-8
D: TRBD1
size: -
J: TRBJ2-1

CDR3: CASSPRPGSDQPQHF
DNA: TGTGCCAGCTCACCCCGCCCGGGAAGCGATCAGCCCCAGCATTTT
V: TRBV18
D: -
size: -
J: TRBJ1-5

CDR3: CSVLTGDNYGYTF
DNA: TGCAGCGTTCTGACAGGGGATAACTATGGCTACACCTTC
V: TRBV29-1
D: TRBD1
size: few
J: TRBJ1-2

CDR3: CASSYSTGVGGEAFF
DNA: TGTGCCAGCAGTTACTCGACGGGGGTTGGGGGGGAAGCTTTCTTT
V: TRBV6-5
D: -
size: -
J: TRBJ1-1

CDR3: CASSDWTSESGDTQYF
DNA: TGTGCCAGCAGTGATTGGACTAGCGAGTCTGGAGATACGCAGTATTTT
V: TRBV2
D: TRBD2
size: -
J: TRBJ2-3

CDR3: CASSPGRHGGTDTQYF
DNA: TGCGCCAGCAGCCCGGGCCGGCACGGGGGCACAGATACGCAGTATTTT
V: TRBV5-1
D: -
size: -
J: TRBJ2-3

CDR3: CASSSRLAGNYNEQFF
DNA: TGTGCCAGCAGCTCACGACTAGCGGGAAACTACAATGAGCAGTTCTTC
V: TRBV11-3
D: TRBD2
size: -
J: TRBJ2-1

CDR3: CAWGSGQNTEAFF
DNA: TGTGCCTGGGGAAGTGGGCAGAACACTGAAGCTTTCTTT
V: TRBV30
D: -
size: -
J: TRBJ1-1

CDR3: CASSSGQGGIQPQHF
DNA: TGTGCCAGCAGTTCTGGACAGGGAGGCATTCAGCCCCAGCATTTT
V: TRBV27
D: TRBD1
size: -
J: TRBJ1-5

CDR3: CASGFGDRGQPQHF
DNA: TGTGCTAGTGGTTTCGGGGACAGGGGACAGCCCCAGCATTTT
V: TRBV12-5
D: TRBD1
size: -
J: TRBJ1-5

CDR3: CASRGTGQGFGEQFF
DNA: TGTGCCAGCAGGGGGACCGGACAGGGCTTTGGGGAGCAGTTCTTC
V: TRBV7-9
D: TRBD1
size: -
J: TRBJ2-1

CDR3: CASSSGLNTGELFF
DNA: TGTGCCAGCAGCTCCGGGTTAAACACCGGGGAGCTGTTTTTT
V: TRBV11-3
D: -
size: -
J: TRBJ2-2

CDR3: CASSFRGYNEQFF
DNA: TGTGCCAGCAGCTTCAGGGGGTACAATGAGCAGTTCTTC
V: TRBV7-8
D: TRBD1
size: -
J: TRBJ2-1

CDR3: CASSKEGRRSGNTIYF
DNA: TGTGCCAGCAGCAAGGAGGGCAGGCGCTCTGGAAACACCATATATTTT
V: TRBV5-4
D: -
size: -
J: TRBJ1-3

CDR3: CASSQVYRRTDTQYF
DNA: TGCGCCAGCAGCCAAGTCTATAGGAGGACAGATACGCAGTATTTT
V: TRBV4-3
D: -
size: -
J: TRBJ2-3

CDR3: CASSPQAGNQPQHF
DNA: TGTGCCAGCTCACCACAAGCCGGCAATCAGCCCCAGCATTTT
V: TRBV18
D: -
size: -
J: TRBJ1-5

CDR3: CASSFRGTGELFF
DNA: TGTGCCAGCAGCTTCCGCGGCACCGGGGAGCTGTTTTTT
V: TRBV7-8
D: -
size: -
J: TRBJ2-2

CDR3: CASSQDPGQVATNEKLFF
DNA: TGCGCCAGCAGCCAAGACCCGGGACAGGTTGCAACTAATGAAAAACTGTTTTTT
V: TRBV4-3
D: TRBD1
size: -
J: TRBJ1-4

CDR3: CASSRTTGGADGYTF
DNA: TGTGCCAGCAGTCGAACTACAGGGGGCGCGGATGGCTACACCTTC
V: TRBV6-2/TRBV6-3
D: TRBD1
size: -
J: TRBJ1-2

CDR3: CASSSDLAGPDTQYF
DNA: TGTGCCAGCAGCAGCGACCTAGCGGGGCCAGATACGCAGTATTTT
V: TRBV11-3
D: TRBD2
size: -
J: TRBJ2-3

CDR3: CASSLDPSHNEQFF
DNA: TGTGCCAGCAGCTTAGACCCGAGTCACAATGAGCAGTTCTTC
V: TRBV11-3
D: -
size: -
J: TRBJ2-1

CDR3: CASGSGTGGRGYTF
DNA: TGCGCCAGCGGTTCCGGGACAGGGGGCCGGGGCTACACCTTC
V: TRBV5-1
D: TRBD1
size: -
J: TRBJ1-2

CDR3: CASGRGPQHF
DNA: TGTGCCAGCGGGAGAGGGCCCCAGCATTTT
V: TRBV6-5
D: -
size: -
J: TRBJ1-5

CDR3: CASSLVPSGMGADTQYF
DNA: TGTGCCAGCAGCTTAGTCCCTAGCGGGATGGGTGCAGATACGCAGTATTTT
V: TRBV11-2
D: TRBD2
size: -
J: TRBJ2-3

CDR3: CASSPGPTGNEQFF
DNA: TGCGCCAGCAGCCCCGGCCCGACGGGGAATGAGCAGTTCTTC
V: TRBV4-3
D: -
size: -
J: TRBJ2-1

CDR3: CSASWGRGFMNTEAFF
DNA: TGCAGTGCTAGTTGGGGCAGGGGGTTTATGAACACTGAAGCTTTCTTT
V: TRBV20-1
D: TRBD1
size: -
J: TRBJ1-1

CDR3: CASSRTVYNEQFF
DNA: TGTGCCAGCAGTCGGACAGTTTACAATGAGCAGTTCTTC
V: TRBV12-3/TRBV12-4
D: -
size: -
J: TRBJ2-1

CDR3: CASSRNTLLAGGETQYF
DNA: TGTGCCAGCAGCCGGAACACTCTACTAGCGGGAGGCGAGACCCAGTACTTC
V: TRBV7-9
D: TRBD2
size: -
J: TRBJ2-5

CDR3: CASSNTGELFF
DNA: TGTGCCAGCAGTAATACCGGGGAGCTGTTTTTT
V: TRBV3-1/TRBV3-2
D: -
size: -
J: TRBJ2-2

CDR3: CASSLAGVKNQPQHF
DNA: TGTGCCAGCAGCTTGGCCGGGGTAAAAAATCAGCCCCAGCATTTT
V: TRBV5-6
D: -
size: -
J: TRBJ1-5

CDR3: CASSYRSEQFF
DNA: TGTGCCAGCAGTTATCGGAGTGAGCAGTTCTTC
V: TRBV6-2/TRBV6-3
D: -
size: -
J: TRBJ2-1